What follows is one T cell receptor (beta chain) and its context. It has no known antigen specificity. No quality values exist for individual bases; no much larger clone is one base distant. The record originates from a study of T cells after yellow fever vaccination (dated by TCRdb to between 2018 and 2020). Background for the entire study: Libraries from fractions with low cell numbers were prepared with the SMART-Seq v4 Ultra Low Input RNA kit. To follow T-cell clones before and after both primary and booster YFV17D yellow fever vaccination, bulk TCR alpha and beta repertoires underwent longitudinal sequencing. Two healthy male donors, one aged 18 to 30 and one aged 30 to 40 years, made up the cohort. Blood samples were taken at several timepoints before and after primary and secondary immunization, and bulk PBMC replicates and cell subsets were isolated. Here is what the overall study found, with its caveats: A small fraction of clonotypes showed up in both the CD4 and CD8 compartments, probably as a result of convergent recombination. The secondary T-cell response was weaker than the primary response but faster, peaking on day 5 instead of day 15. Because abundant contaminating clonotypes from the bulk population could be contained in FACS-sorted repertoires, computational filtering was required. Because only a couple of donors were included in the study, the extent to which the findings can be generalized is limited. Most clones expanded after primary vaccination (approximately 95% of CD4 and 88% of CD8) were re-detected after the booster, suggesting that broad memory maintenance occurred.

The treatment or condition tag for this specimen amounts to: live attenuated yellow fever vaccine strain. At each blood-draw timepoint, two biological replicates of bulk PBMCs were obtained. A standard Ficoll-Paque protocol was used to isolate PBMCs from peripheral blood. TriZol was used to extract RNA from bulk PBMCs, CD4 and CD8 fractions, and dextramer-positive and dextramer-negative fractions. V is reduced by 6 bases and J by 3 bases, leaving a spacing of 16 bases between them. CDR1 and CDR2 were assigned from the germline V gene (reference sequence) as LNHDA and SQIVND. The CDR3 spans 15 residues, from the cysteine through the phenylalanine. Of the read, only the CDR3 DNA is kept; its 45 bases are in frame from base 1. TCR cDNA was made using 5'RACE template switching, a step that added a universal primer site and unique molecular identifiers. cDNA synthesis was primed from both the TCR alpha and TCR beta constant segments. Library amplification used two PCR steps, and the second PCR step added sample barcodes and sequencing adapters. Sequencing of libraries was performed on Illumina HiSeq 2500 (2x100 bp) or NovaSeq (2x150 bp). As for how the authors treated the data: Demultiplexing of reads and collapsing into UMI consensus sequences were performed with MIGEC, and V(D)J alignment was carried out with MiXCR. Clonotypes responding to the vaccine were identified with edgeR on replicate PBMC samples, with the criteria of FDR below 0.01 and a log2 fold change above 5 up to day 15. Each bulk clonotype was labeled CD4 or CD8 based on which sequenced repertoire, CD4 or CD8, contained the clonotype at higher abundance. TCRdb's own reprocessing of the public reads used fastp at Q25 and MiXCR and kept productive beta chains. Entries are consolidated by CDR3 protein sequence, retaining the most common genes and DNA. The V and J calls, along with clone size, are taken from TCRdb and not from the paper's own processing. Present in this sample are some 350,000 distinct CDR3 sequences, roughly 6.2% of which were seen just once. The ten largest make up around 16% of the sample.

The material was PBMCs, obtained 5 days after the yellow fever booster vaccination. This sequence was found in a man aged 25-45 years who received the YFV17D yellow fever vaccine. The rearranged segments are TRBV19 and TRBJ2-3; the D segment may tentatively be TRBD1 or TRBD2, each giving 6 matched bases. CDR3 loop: CASRTEGGTTDTQYF. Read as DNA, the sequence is TGTGCCAGTAGGACTGAAGGCGGGACAACAGATACGCAGTATTTT.